Listed below are T cell receptor beta chains from one sample, sequenced in a study of T-cell reconstitution after alpha-beta-depleted transplantation in children. TCRdb reprocessed the PCR reads with MiXCR, giving one entry per CDR3 protein. The data contain about 980,000 distinct CDR3 sequences, about 29% of them singletons. The sequenced sample was PBMCs, mostly from graft donor cells, obtained 360 days after TCRalphabeta/CD19-depleted stem cell transplant. These receptors came from a boy under two years old who had a stem cell transplant for SCID, so the T cells may come from the graft donor. Each CDR3 is given with its conserved first and last residue.

J gene: TRBJ2-7
V gene: TRBV2
CDR3 protein: CASHRDPLAEQYF

J gene: TRBJ2-3
V gene: TRBV7-3
CDR3 protein: CASSQTGQSTDTQYF

J gene: TRBJ2-6
V gene: TRBV5-1
CDR3 protein: CASSLDRDPYPGANVLTF

J gene: TRBJ2-7
V gene: TRBV29-1
CDR3 protein: CSVFLDGSYEQYF

J gene: TRBJ2-7
V gene: TRBV11-2
CDR3 protein: CASSLDPSGVYEQYF

J gene: TRBJ2-1
V gene: TRBV5-1
CDR3 protein: CASSSIQGHEQFF

J gene: TRBJ2-1
V gene: TRBV9
CDR3 protein: CASTRLGDEQFF

J gene: TRBJ2-1
V gene: TRBV5-1
CDR3 protein: CASSRTSGFYNEQFF

J gene: TRBJ1-2
V gene: TRBV20-1
CDR3 protein: CSARVQGGYGYTF

J gene: TRBJ2-7
V gene: TRBV12-3/TRBV12-4
CDR3 protein: CASSRTGPSYEQYF

J gene: TRBJ2-1
V gene: TRBV28
CDR3 protein: CASSSRTGINEQFF

J gene: TRBJ1-4
V gene: TRBV4-1
CDR3 protein: CASSPRQGGATNEKLFF

J gene: TRBJ2-7
V gene: TRBV5-1
CDR3 protein: CASSFWTSGIEEYF

J gene: TRBJ2-5
V gene: TRBV20-1
CDR3 protein: CSASIGGKETQYF

J gene: TRBJ2-1
V gene: TRBV6-1
CDR3 protein: CASSRLAEYNEQFF

J gene: TRBJ1-1
V gene: TRBV19
CDR3 protein: CASRKDRDTEAFF

J gene: TRBJ1-4
V gene: TRBV4-3
CDR3 protein: CASSQDFAQGGEKLFF

J gene: TRBJ1-5
V gene: TRBV20-1
CDR3 protein: CSAAFGVAYSNQPQHF

J gene: TRBJ2-2
V gene: TRBV20-1
CDR3 protein: CSAPGGRGGELFF

J gene: TRBJ2-3
V gene: TRBV7-8
CDR3 protein: CASSRGLDTQYF

J gene: TRBJ2-1
V gene: TRBV2
CDR3 protein: CASSGSTGYEQFF

J gene: TRBJ2-1
V gene: TRBV28
CDR3 protein: CASSPPIRLGASYNEQFF

J gene: TRBJ2-1
V gene: TRBV12-3/TRBV12-4
CDR3 protein: CASSFGLLAGGGNEQFF

J gene: TRBJ1-1
V gene: TRBV12-3/TRBV12-4
CDR3 protein: CASRDRTVNTEAFF

J gene: TRBJ1-1
V gene: TRBV27
CDR3 protein: CASGYGRLEAFF

J gene: TRBJ2-7
V gene: TRBV18
CDR3 protein: CASSPTGVHLYEQYF

J gene: TRBJ1-1
V gene: TRBV9
CDR3 protein: CASSVRGGNTEAFF

J gene: TRBJ2-3
V gene: TRBV5-1
CDR3 protein: CAGPGLATDTQYF

J gene: TRBJ2-5
V gene: TRBV9
CDR3 protein: CASSVAPLAGKETQYF

J gene: TRBJ2-7
V gene: TRBV20-1
CDR3 protein: CSAGAGGGGIRQYF

J gene: TRBJ2-7
V gene: TRBV2
CDR3 protein: CASRWGGTGENEQYF

J gene: TRBJ2-1
V gene: TRBV18
CDR3 protein: CASSPRMTTGPNNEQFF

J gene: TRBJ2-1
V gene: TRBV3-1
CDR3 protein: CASSQVTAGGLYNEQFF

J gene: TRBJ2-7
V gene: TRBV6-6
CDR3 protein: CASSHRFRQYF

J gene: TRBJ1-2
V gene: TRBV5-5
CDR3 protein: CASSLLRQGGGNHYGYTF

J gene: TRBJ1-1
V gene: TRBV25-1
CDR3 protein: CASSEEGTGKNTEAFF

J gene: TRBJ1-1
V gene: TRBV10-3
CDR3 protein: CAISAGFSEAFF

J gene: TRBJ2-1
V gene: TRBV4-1
CDR3 protein: CASSQDDVRGRLDEQFF

J gene: TRBJ2-3
V gene: TRBV12-3/TRBV12-4
CDR3 protein: CASSDFGLAAKDTQYF

J gene: TRBJ1-3
V gene: TRBV6-6
CDR3 protein: CASSIQGTNTIYF

J gene: TRBJ2-7
V gene: TRBV7-2
CDR3 protein: CASSARGTSPNEQYF

J gene: TRBJ2-1
V gene: TRBV5-1
CDR3 protein: CASSLERGAGDEQFF

J gene: TRBJ2-5
V gene: TRBV5-1
CDR3 protein: CASSLLSGQGGSRRYF

J gene: TRBJ1-1
V gene: TRBV3-1
CDR3 protein: CASTLGVAEAFF

J gene: TRBJ2-5
V gene: TRBV7-9
CDR3 protein: CASSGRGFGYQETQYF